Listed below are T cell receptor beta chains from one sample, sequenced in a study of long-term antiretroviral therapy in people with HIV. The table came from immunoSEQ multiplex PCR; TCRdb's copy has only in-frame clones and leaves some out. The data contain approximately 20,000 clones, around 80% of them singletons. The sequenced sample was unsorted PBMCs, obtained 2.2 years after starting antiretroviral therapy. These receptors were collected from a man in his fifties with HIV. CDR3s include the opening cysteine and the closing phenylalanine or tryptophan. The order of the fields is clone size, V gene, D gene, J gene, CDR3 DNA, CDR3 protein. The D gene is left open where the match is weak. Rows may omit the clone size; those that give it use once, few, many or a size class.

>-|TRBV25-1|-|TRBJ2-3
TGTGCCAGCAGTTCACACCAGGGCACAGATACGCAGTATTTT
CASSSHQGTDTQYF
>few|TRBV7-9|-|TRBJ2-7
TGTGCCAGCAGCTTGCAGGGGGGGACCGAGCAGTACTTC
CASSLQGGTEQYF
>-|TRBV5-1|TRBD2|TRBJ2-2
TGCGCCAGCAGCCCCCGAGGGCAGGGCGGGAGCGGGGAGCTGTTTTTT
CASSPRGQGGSGELFF
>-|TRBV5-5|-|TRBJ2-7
TGTGCCAGCAGCTTGACGGGGCAGGGTGGAAACGAGCAGTACTTC
CASSLTGQGGNEQYF
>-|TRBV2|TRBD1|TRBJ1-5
TGTGCCAGCGGTCGGACAGGGGGTGATCAGCCCCAGCATTTT
CASGRTGGDQPQHF
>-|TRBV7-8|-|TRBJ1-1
TGTGCCAGCAGCTTAGCAGAGAACACTGAAGCTTTCTTT
CASSLAENTEAFF
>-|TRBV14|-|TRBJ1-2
TGTGCCAGCAGCCAATACGGTGGGAACTATGGCTACACCTTC
CASSQYGGNYGYTF
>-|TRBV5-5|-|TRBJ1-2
TGTGCCAGCAGCTTGAAGGGGAGGGATGGCTACACCTTC
CASSLKGRDGYTF
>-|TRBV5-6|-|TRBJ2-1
TGTGCCTGCCGTGGGTGGAACAATGAGCAGTTCTTC
CACRGWNNEQFF
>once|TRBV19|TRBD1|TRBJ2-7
TGTGCCAGTAGTACTGGGACAGGGGGCAGGTACGAGCAGTACTTC
CASSTGTGGRYEQYF
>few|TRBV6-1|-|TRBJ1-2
TGTGCCAGCAGTGAGTTTTCAGTTGGCTACACCTTC
CASSEFSVGYTF
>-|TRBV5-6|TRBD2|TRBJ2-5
TGTGCCAGCAGCCTACTAGCGGGAAAAGAGACCCAGTACTTC
CASSLLAGKETQYF
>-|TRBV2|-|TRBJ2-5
TGTGCCAGCGGGGAGCGGGCGGGGACCCAGTACTTC
CASGERAGTQYF
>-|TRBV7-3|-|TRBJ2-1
TGTGCCAGCAGCTTATCTGGCGCCCCGGGGAATGAGCAGTTCTTC
CASSLSGAPGNEQFF
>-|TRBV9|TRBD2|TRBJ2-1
TGTGCCAGCAGCCCCCCAGCTAGCGGGGGCCAGGGGTACAATGAGCAGTTCTTC
CASSPPASGGQGYNEQFF
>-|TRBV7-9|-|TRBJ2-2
TGTGCCAGCAGCCCCGCGAACACCGGGGAGCTGTTTTTT
CASSPANTGELFF
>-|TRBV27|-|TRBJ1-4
TGTGCCAGCAGTTTCGGTCGGGCTAATGAAAAACTGTTTTTT
CASSFGRANEKLFF
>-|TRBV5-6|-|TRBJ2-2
TGTGCCAGCAGCTTTGTACTTTCCGGGGAGCTGTTTTTT
CASSFVLSGELFF
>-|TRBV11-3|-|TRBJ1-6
TGTGCCAGCAGGTGGGGAGGGACCCTCACCCCCCTGGATTCACCCCTCCACTTT
CASRWGGTLTPLDSPLHF
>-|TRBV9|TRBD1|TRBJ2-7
TGTGCCAGCAGCACAGGGACAGGGCTGTACGAGCAGTACTTC
CASSTGTGLYEQYF
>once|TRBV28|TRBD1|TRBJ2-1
TGTGCCAGCAGGGGGACAGGGGGGTACAATGAGCAGTTCTTC
CASRGTGGYNEQFF
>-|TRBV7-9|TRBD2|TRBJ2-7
TGTGCCAGCAGCCCAACTAGCGGGGGGACCTACGAGCAGTACTTC
CASSPTSGGTYEQYF
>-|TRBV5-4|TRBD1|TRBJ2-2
TGTGCCAGCAGGGCGACAGGGGGCACCGGGGAGCTGTTTTTT
CASRATGGTGELFF
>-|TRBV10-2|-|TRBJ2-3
TGCGCCAGCACCCCGGACCGCTTCTATGGCACAGATACGCAGTATTTT
CASTPDRFYGTDTQYF
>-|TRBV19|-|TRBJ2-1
TGTGCCAGCGCCCCGGGCTACAGCTCCTACAATGAGCAGTTCTTC
CASAPGYSSYNEQFF
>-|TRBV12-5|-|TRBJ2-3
TGTGCTAGTGGTTTAGGTACCATTGGCACAGATACGCAGTATTTT
CASGLGTIGTDTQYF
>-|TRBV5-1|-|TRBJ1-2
TGCGCCAGCAGCTTTAGGGACAACTATGGCTACACCTTC
CASSFRDNYGYTF
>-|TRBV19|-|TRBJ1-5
TGTGCCAGTAGCCCCCTCGAGGGTATGGGCAATCAGCCCCAGCATTTT
CASSPLEGMGNQPQHF